This is a list of T cell receptor beta chains from one sample in a study of blood T cell repertoires in COVID-19. The repertoire was sequenced with immunoSEQ multiplex PCR; TCRdb's copy has only in-frame clones and lacks some. The sample consists of over 15,000 clones, about 86% of them appearing once. Sequencing input: peripheral blood. Source of these receptors: a human donor in a cohort sampled during active COVID-19. CDR3s include the opening cysteine and the closing phenylalanine or tryptophan. D genes are given only for firm matches. Only some rows state a clone size, as once, few, many or a class for expanded clones.

v_call	j_call	clone_size	d_call	cdr3_nt	cdr3_aa
TRBV15	TRBJ1-1	-	-	TGTGCCACCAGCAGAGAGTGGCGGGCGAACACTGAAGCTTTCTTT	CATSREWRANTEAFF
TRBV28	TRBJ2-1	-	-	TGTGCCAGCAGTTTCCGCGGTCGAGTCCTCAATGAGCAGTTCTTC	CASSFRGRVLNEQFF
TRBV6-5	TRBJ2-7	-	TRBD1	TGTGCCAGCCTTCGACAGGGGAACTACGAGCAGTACTTC	CASLRQGNYEQYF
TRBV2	TRBJ1-1	-	-	TGTGCCAGCACCTTTCGGGGGTGGAACACTGAAGCTTTCTTT	CASTFRGWNTEAFF
TRBV9	TRBJ2-7	-	-	TGTGCCAGCAGCGGAGGGATCGGGGAGGCGCAGTACTTC	CASSGGIGEAQYF
TRBV28	TRBJ1-4	-	TRBD1	TGTGCCACCGGGGACAGGGGGCAATCAACTAATGAAAAACTGTTTTTT	CATGDRGQSTNEKLFF
TRBV6-5	TRBJ1-5	-	-	TGTGCCAGCAGCCCCACCCGACAGAGCAATCAGCCCCAGCATTTT	CASSPTRQSNQPQHF
TRBV5-8	TRBJ1-2	-	-	TGTGCCAGCACCCTAAGGGGGGGGTATGGCTACACCTTC	CASTLRGGYGYTF
TRBV5-1	TRBJ1-3	-	-	TGCGCCAGCAGCTTGGCCACTGGAAACACCATATATTTT	CASSLATGNTIYF
TRBV6-6	TRBJ2-1	-	-	TGTGCCAGCAGCGGGAACTCCTACAATGAGCAGTTCTTC	CASSGNSYNEQFF
TRBV4-2	TRBJ1-1	-	-	TGTGCCAGCAGCCAAGATGTCGTCTCACAGGGTGGCACTGAAGCTTTCTTT	CASSQDVVSQGGTEAFF
TRBV5-8	TRBJ2-2	-	-	TGTGCCAGCAGCCTACGGGGAGCTGTAAGCACCGGGGAGCTGTTTTTT	CASSLRGAVSTGELFF
TRBV6-6	TRBJ2-7	-	TRBD2	TGTGCCAGCAGGCCCCGAGGGACTAGCAACTACGAGCAGTACTTC	CASRPRGTSNYEQYF
TRBV6-2/TRBV6-3	TRBJ2-7	-	-	TGTGCCAGCAGTTACCCGCCTCGGGAAGTCCACACACGGTTCTCCTCCTACGAGCAGTACTTC	CASSYPPREVHTRFSSYEQYF
TRBV15	TRBJ2-7	-	TRBD2	TGTGCCACCAGCAGAGTTGCAGCGGGAGGCGGCGAGCAGTACTTC	CATSRVAAGGGEQYF
TRBV27	TRBJ1-2	-	-	TGTGCCAGCACCACCCGGGGACACGGCGGCTATGGCTACACCTTC	CASTTRGHGGYGYTF
TRBV19	TRBJ2-3	once	-	TGTGCCAGTAGTATCCGAGTGGGGGGGCGCGGGACAGATACGCAGTATTTT	CASSIRVGGRGTDTQYF
TRBV18	TRBJ1-4	-	-	TGTGCCAGCTCACCAAACGGTGCAACTAATGAAAAACTGTTTTTT	CASSPNGATNEKLFF
TRBV28	TRBJ1-5	-	TRBD1	TGTGCCAGCAGTTTATATCCGGGACAGAACAATCAGCCCCAGCATTTT	CASSLYPGQNNQPQHF
TRBV12-3/TRBV12-4	TRBJ1-1	-	-	TGTGCCAGCAGCCCTGGTGGGAGCGCGGCTTTCTTT	CASSPGGSAAFF
TRBV7-3	TRBJ2-7	-	-	TGTGCCAGCAGCTTTAACGGCGGATCCTACGAGCAGTACTTC	CASSFNGGSYEQYF
TRBV9	TRBJ2-1	-	TRBD1	TGTGCCAGCAGTGACAATTCGGGACAGACGTACAATGAGCAGTTCTTC	CASSDNSGQTYNEQFF
TRBV6-5	TRBJ2-5	-	TRBD1	TGTGCCAGCACCCCGGGACAGGGGTGGTACCAGTACTTC	CASTPGQGWYQYF
TRBV3-1/TRBV3-2	TRBJ1-1	-	-	TGTGCCAGCAGCCAAGATCGTTGGCCAGGGAGGGAAGCTTTCTTT	CASSQDRWPGREAFF
TRBV9	TRBJ2-2	-	TRBD2	TGTGCCAGCAGCGAGGGAGGGCTCGTCGGGGAGCTGTTTTTT	CASSEGGLVGELFF
TRBV5-1	TRBJ2-1	once	TRBD2	TGCGCCAGCAGCTTGGCTAGCGGGAGGGCCGGAGAGCAGTTCTTC	CASSLASGRAGEQFF
TRBV13	TRBJ2-3	-	-	TGTGCCAGCAGCTTAGGCTCCTACCAAGCAGGGGATACGCAGTATTTT	CASSLGSYQAGDTQYF
TRBV3-1/TRBV3-2	TRBJ2-2	-	TRBD2	TGTGCCAGCAGCCAGGGCGGCGGGGGGAACACCGGGGAGCTGTTTTTT	CASSQGGGGNTGELFF
TRBV5-1	TRBJ2-5	-	-	TGCGCCAGCAGCGCGGCGGCTTCGAAGGACCAAGAGACCCAGTACTTC	CASSAAASKDQETQYF
TRBV18	TRBJ2-5	-	TRBD2	TGTGCCAGCTCACCCTCTATAGCGGGAGAAGGGGAGACCCAGTACTTC	CASSPSIAGEGETQYF
TRBV12-3/TRBV12-4	TRBJ2-3	-	TRBD2	TGTGCCAGCAGCCCAACCCCTAGCGGGGGCCGTTTT	CASSPTPSGGRF
TRBV6-2/TRBV6-3	TRBJ1-1	-	-	TGTGCCAGCAGTTTAACAGGGCTGAACACTGAAGCTTTCTTT	CASSLTGLNTEAFF
TRBV6-4	TRBJ2-6	-	TRBD1	TGTGCCAGCAGTGAACAAGGGGGCGCTGGGGCCAACGTCCTGACTTTC	CASSEQGGAGANVLTF
TRBV6-6	TRBJ2-1	-	TRBD2	TGTGCCAGCAGTACCATAGCGGGAGTGGGATCCAATGAGCAGTTCTTC	CASSTIAGVGSNEQFF
TRBV7-2	TRBJ2-3	-	TRBD2	TGTGCCAGCAGCTTAAGGACTAGCGGGAGGGCCCTTGATACGCAGTATTTT	CASSLRTSGRALDTQYF